This TCR beta chain is from a study of blood T cell repertoires in COVID-19. Study as a whole: COVID-19 samples, acute and convalescent, were from the United States, Italy and Spain. Sources were T cells, B-cell-depleted T cells, or PBMCs; the material itself was cDNA or gDNA.

In the authors' workflow: Reference gene primer amplification in the assay estimated nucleated cell counts. This table comes from immunoSEQ multiplex PCR, and its TCRdb copy is limited to in-frame clones, with some not included. Clonal size and the V and J genes are those of that table, whereas D and trimming came from the DNA. Counted here are some 200,000 clones, about 76% occurring once; the ten biggest clones make up roughly 8.6%. The germline V gene encodes CDR1 MGHDK and CDR2 SYGVNS. The ends were cut back, 3 bases at V and 8 bases at J, with 20 bases in the middle. This CDR3 has 17 residues. This rearrangement joins TRBV25-1 to TRBJ2-6; D is ambiguous. This receptor was identified in a woman between 45 and 60 years old with active or convalescent COVID-19. Sequencing was carried out using peripheral blood. In nucleotides, the CDR3 is TGTGCCAGCAGTGACAAGTCCGGCGGTTTAAGATCCAACGTCCTGACTTTC. Amino acid sequence: CASSDKSGGLRSNVLTF.